This TCR beta chain emerged from a study of TIL therapy for anti-PD-1-resistant metastatic lung cancer. At the level of the study: Half of patients were current or former smokers. By whole-exome sequencing, median non-synonymous tumor mutation burden was roughly 1.6 mutations per megabase.

Whole-study findings and limits: This highly selected cohort may not generalize to typical lung cancer patients.

About this clone: Its antigen is not identified.

The sample's time point: pre-treatment sample, taken before nivolumab and TIL therapy. Germline CDR1 and CDR2: SGHTA and FQGNSA. This CDR3 comprises 17 residues. Trimming took off 5 bases at V and 7 bases at J, with 21 bases between the two ends. Sequencing used immunoSEQ v3. Only in-frame clones appear in the TCRdb table, and some are missing; sequencing was by immunoSEQ multiplex PCR. The sample shows about 50,000 clones, 80% to 90% of them seen only once. The sequence was obtained from a person aged 25 to 80 with non-small cell lung cancer. The material sequenced was blood, taken at baseline. J is TRBJ1-6 and V is TRBV7-2; D might be TRBD1 (6 bases). The CDR3 region has the DNA TGTGCCAGCAGCACCCCTCGAGGACAGCCCTCAAATTCACCCCTCCACTTT. Protein: CASSTPRGQPSNSPLHF.